The clone carrying this T cell receptor (beta chain) occurred a few times. For the second PCR, which ran for roughly 7 to 11 cycles, a sample-barcoded 5' primer and a J-beta primer mix were used. Each CDR3 protein is one row after TCRdb ran MiXCR on the 5' RACE reads. The sample contains 900,000 to 950,000 distinct CDR3 sequences, approximately 32% of which appear only once. V lost 7 bases to trimming and J lost 3 bases, with 18 bases between them. The CDR3 length is 15 residues. Germline V gene sequence: CDR1 LNHDA, CDR2 SQIVND (reference sequence). These data are taken from a study of blood T cells in healthy people across ages. The sample also formed part of further work on T cells of mothers and their children.

V gene TRBV19 combines with J gene TRBJ1-2, with D perhaps matching TRBD1 (6 bases). The TCR comes from a middle-aged woman in good health. The specimen was blood. CDR3: CASTSAEGVDYGYTF. In DNA form, the CDR3 reads TGTGCCAGTACCTCTGCGGAGGGGGTGGACTATGGCTACACCTTC.